One and the same sample provided the 26 T cell receptor beta chains below, sequenced in a study of blood T cell repertoires in COVID-19. Method: immunoSEQ multiplex PCR; TCRdb's copy keeps in-frame clones and lacks some. The sample consists of approximately 210,000 clones, about 91% of them appearing once. The sequencing sample was made of PBMCs or T cells enriched from blood (not recorded which). The receptors shown here come from a woman between 50 and 59 years old with acute COVID-19.

The chain recombines TRBV12-5 with TRBJ2-1; 13 bases are shared with TRBD2. The CDR3 is made up of 17 amino acids. CDR1 is LGHNT, CDR2 FRNRAP, per germline. The ends lost 2 bases at V and 7 bases at J; junction bases unmatched: 8. CDR3 DNA sequence: TGTGCTAGTGGTTTGATCCCCGGGACTAGCGGGGCTAATGAGCAGTTCTTC. Protein: CASGLIPGTSGANEQFF.

J is TRBJ2-3 and V is TRBV7-3; 9 nucleotides agree with TRBD2. The CDR3 consists of 16 residues. The ends lost 2 bases at V and 0 bases at J; junction bases unmatched: 3. Looked up from germline, CDR1 is SGHTA and CDR2 is FQGTGA. CDR3 in amino acids: CASSLGLAGSTDTQYF. The DNA for the CDR3 is TGTGCCAGCAGCTTAGGTCTAGCGGGAAGCACAGATACGCAGTATTTT.

The chain links TRBV7-2 to TRBJ2-1, with a tentative D call TRBD2 (5 bases). V lost 1 base to trimming and J lost 8 bases, with 9 bases between them. Germline CDR1 reads SGHTA; CDR2 reads FQGNSA. The CDR3 runs 13 residues. The CDR3 protein is CASSLVQRDEQFF. CDR3 bases: TGTGCCAGCAGCTTAGTACAGAGGGATGAGCAGTTCTTC.

The genes are TRBV10-3 and TRBJ2-7; TRBD2 is a possible D gene (5 bases). CDR1 and CDR2 (germline): ENHRY, SYGVKD. There are 13 residues in the CDR3. The germline V and J ends were trimmed by 2 bases and 2 bases, with 7 bases remaining between them. For the CDR3, the DNA is TGTGCCATCAGTGAGACGGGGACCTACGAGCAGTACTTC. Encoded protein: CAISETGTYEQYF.

This sequence joins TRBV4-1 and TRBJ1-4; the match to TRBD1 covers 8 bases. The CDR3 spans 16 residues. The J segment lost 8 bases and the V segment lost 2 bases, leaving 10 bases of the junction unmatched. Germline V gene data show CDR1 as MGHRA and CDR2 as YSYEKL. CDR3 amino acids: CASSQLRTGIWEKLFF. CDR3 DNA sequence: TGCGCCAGCAGCCAACTCCGGACAGGGATATGGGAAAAACTGTTTTTT.

The V call is TRBV27, the J call TRBJ1-5; 7 nucleotides align to TRBD1. Per the germline V gene, CDR1 is MNHEY and CDR2 is SMNVEV (reference sequence). The CDR3 spans 16 residues. Unmatched junction bases numbered 8, after V lost 6 bases and J lost 0 bases. The CDR3 DNA reads TGTGCCAGCAGCCTTGTAGGGGGCCCTAGCAATCAGCCCCAGCATTTT. It codes for CASSLVGGPSNQPQHF.

The chain carries TRBV28 and TRBJ2-3; the D gene is possibly TRBD1 (6 bases). The V end lost 7 bases, the J end lost 2 bases, and 13 bases lay between the germline ends. Germline V gene lookup returns CDR1 MDHEN and CDR2 SYDVKM. The CDR3 contains 14 residues. Here the CDR3 reads CASTHRDYTDTQYF. CDR3 in DNA: TGTGCCAGCACCCACAGGGATTACACAGATACGCAGTATTTT.

The chain uses TRBV28 and TRBJ1-2; maybe TRBD1 (6 bases). V was cut by 5 bases and J by 5 bases, with 15 bases left in between. CDR1 and CDR2 (germline): MDHEN, SYDVKM. This CDR3 is built from 14 residues. The CDR3 DNA sequence: TGTGCCAGCAGTCCAGGGGAGGGGTGGTATGGCTACACCTTC. Translation gives CASSPGEGWYGYTF.

This clone was seen a single time. Distinct nucleotide sequences in the sample also encode this CDR3. The chain combines TRBV6-1 with TRBJ1-5, with a tentative D call TRBD1 (5 bases). The CDR3 runs 15 residues. With 1 base removed from V and 7 bases from J, the gap between germline ends came to 14 bases. CDR1 is MNHNS and CDR2 is SASEGT in the germline V gene. CDR3 protein: CASSEGRGGSQPQHF. In DNA, the CDR3 is TGTGCCAGCAGTGAAGGGCGGGGGGGTAGCCAGCCCCAGCATTTT.

The chain has TRBV28 and TRBJ1-2; D not resolved. Trimming cost V 6 bases and J 5 bases, with 16 bases left between them. This CDR3 has 14 residues. CDR1 is MDHEN and CDR2 is SYDVKM in the germline V gene. For the CDR3, the DNA is TGTGCCAGCAGCCCCGGGATCTTCTCGTATGGCTACACCTTC. It encodes CASSPGIFSYGYTF.

V usage is TRBV7-2 and J usage is TRBJ2-1; D unclear. Trimming left V 1 base short and J 7 bases short, with 11 bases between. This CDR3 is built from 14 residues. CDR1 SGHTA and CDR2 FQGNSA come from the germline V gene. The CDR3 loop is CASSLVDSLNEQFF. DNA for the CDR3: TGTGCCAGCAGCTTAGTAGATAGCTTGAATGAGCAGTTCTTC.

V gene TRBV18 combines with J gene TRBJ2-4, with 9 bases fitting TRBD2. This CDR3 has 18 residues. CDR1 KGHSH and CDR2 LQKENI come from the germline V gene. V lost 1 base and J lost 8; bases outside the gene matches: 15. CDR3 sequence: CASSPRSPSGDKGDIQYF. DNA for the CDR3: TGTGCCAGCTCACCACGGTCCCCTAGCGGGGATAAGGGAGACATTCAGTACTTC.

The genes are TRBV6-4 and TRBJ2-7; 12 bases match TRBD2. Germline V gene sequence: CDR1 MRHNA, CDR2 SNTAGT. The CDR3 has 18 amino acids. Trimming at V came to 3 bases and at J to 1 base, leaving 10 bases not matched to a gene. DNA of the CDR3: TGTGCCAGCAGTGATTTCGGGCGACTAGCGGGAGTATCCTACGAGCAGTACTTC. Translating it yields CASSDFGRLAGVSYEQYF.

The V and J genes are TRBV30 and TRBJ1-1, with D tentatively TRBD1 (6 bases). V lost 4 bases, J lost 0 bases, and 12 bases lay in between. Per the germline V gene, CDR1 is GTSNPN and CDR2 is SVGIG (reference sequence). This CDR3 spans 14 amino acids. CDR3 region: CAWTRQALNTEAFF. The CDR3 DNA sequence: TGTGCCTGGACCCGACAGGCTCTGAACACTGAAGCTTTCTTT.

Turning to this clone: Other DNA sequences in the sample encode the same CDR3. The rearrangement uses TRBV28 and TRBJ2-5, with a tentative D call TRBD2 (5 bases). This CDR3 has 14 amino acids. The V and J ends lost 6 bases and 1 base respectively, with 12 bases between them. Germline lookup yields CDR1 MDHEN and CDR2 SYDVKM. The CDR3 nucleotides are TGTGCCAGCAGCCCCCCCAGCGGCCAAGAGACCCAGTACTTC. This sequence encodes CASSPPSGQETQYF.

V gene TRBV19 combines with J gene TRBJ2-1; D is uncertain. Trimming stripped 5 bases from V and 5 bases from J, with 13 bases between. CDR1 and CDR2 (germline): LNHDA, SQIVND (reference sequence). The length of the CDR3 is 14 residues. CDR3 sequence (DNA): TGTGCCAGTAGTCCCTACTGGGCCAACAATGAGCAGTTCTTC. Protein sequence: CASSPYWANNEQFF.

The chain carries TRBV28 and TRBJ1-4, with unresolved D. V lost 4 bases to trimming and J lost 11 bases, with 11 bases between them. This CDR3 region has 12 residues. From germline, CDR1 is MDHEN and CDR2 SYDVKM. CDR3 bases: TGTGCCAGCAGTTGGGCCGGCCGGAAACTGTTTTTT. It codes for CASSWAGRKLFF.

Only one count was recorded for this clone. V and J are TRBV5-1 and TRBJ1-1, with 9 positions matching TRBD1. Per germline, CDR1 SGHRS and CDR2 YFSETQ. V gave up 4 bases and J gave up 2 bases; unmatched junction bases: 6. The CDR3 has 15 amino acids. The CDR3 reads CASSPLTGGNTEAFF. The DNA for the CDR3 is TGCGCCAGCAGCCCACTGACAGGGGGAAACACTGAAGCTTTCTTT.

The chain carries TRBV7-2 and TRBJ2-2, with unresolved D. The CDR3 extends over 13 amino acids. Per germline, CDR1 SGHTA and CDR2 FQGNSA. The V gene lost 7 bases and the J gene lost 4 bases, with 10 bases spanning the gap. This CDR3 is CASTQGGTGELFF. The DNA for the CDR3 is TGTGCCAGCACCCAAGGCGGCACCGGGGAGCTGTTTTTT.

The chain's CDR3 is CASSTRRGVGEKLFF. The CDR3 DNA is TGTGCCAGCAGCACCCGTCGGGGAGTGGGTGAAAAACTGTTTTTT. The chain uses TRBV14 and TRBJ1-4; D not resolved. Germline V CDR1 and CDR2: SGHDN, FVKESK. With 5 bases removed from V and 7 bases from J, the gap between germline ends came to 17 bases. There are 15 residues in the CDR3.

The genes are TRBV29-1 and TRBJ1-1; D might be TRBD1 (5 bases). The CDR3 loop spans 13 amino acids. Per the germline V gene, CDR1 is SQVTM and CDR2 is ANQGSEA. Trimming removed 7 bases at V and 1 base at J, with 13 bases between. The CDR3 coding sequence is TGCAGCGGTAACAGGTTAACGAACACTGAAGCTTTCTTT. Translated: CSGNRLTNTEAFF.

This chain joins TRBV3-1 (or the pseudogene TRBV3-2) and TRBJ1-1, with D tentatively TRBD1 (5 bases). V lost 3 bases and J lost 2, with 13 bases in between. Germline V lookup: CDR1 LGHDT, CDR2 YNNKEL (reference sequence). This CDR3 is built from 15 residues. The CDR3 bases are TGTGCCAGCAGCCATCCAGGGTTTAGTAACACTGAAGCTTTCTTT. Translation: CASSHPGFSNTEAFF.

This chain joins TRBV27 and TRBJ1-6; 12 bases are shared with TRBD1. V shed 6 bases, J shed 9 bases, and the junction held 12 bases outside the gene matches. The germline gives CDR1 MNHEY, CDR2 SMNVEV (reference sequence). The CDR3 loop spans 17 amino acids. DNA for the CDR3: TGTGCCAGCAGATTGCCAGGGACAGGGGGCAGGGGTTCACCCCTCCACTTT. Translation gives CASRLPGTGGRGSPLHF.

V usage is TRBV2 and J usage is TRBJ2-5; a possible D gene is TRBD1 (6 bases). Trimming shortened V by 5 bases and J by 5 bases, and 15 bases separated the two germline ends. Germline V lookup: CDR1 SNHLY, CDR2 FYNNEI. This CDR3 spans 14 amino acids. CDR3 amino acids: CASSSPGAAETQYF. The CDR3 nucleotides read TGTGCCAGCAGTTCACCAGGGGCGGCTGAGACCCAGTACTTC.

The chain employs TRBV6-5 and TRBJ2-7; 7 positions agree with TRBD1. V was clipped by 2 bases and J by 4 bases; unmatched bases: 5. The CDR3 covers 14 residues. CDR1 and CDR2 (germline): MNHEY, SVGAGI. The CDR3 DNA reads as TGTGCCAGCAGTTACGTGTCAGGGGGTTACGAGCAGTACTTC. Translated: CASSYVSGGYEQYF.

The chain combines TRBV11-2 with TRBJ2-7, with TRBD1 as a possible D gene (6 bases). The germline V gene has CDR1 SGHAT and CDR2 FQNNGV. Between the trimmed V and J ends, which lost 3 bases and 5 bases, there was a span of 8 bases. This CDR3 comprises 12 residues. The DNA for the CDR3 is TGTGCCAGCAGCTTTACAGGGAACGAGCAGTACTTC. This codes for CASSFTGNEQYF.